The text below deals with one TCR beta chain. This specimen comes from a study of blood T cell repertoires in COVID-19. Germline V gene lookup returns CDR1 SGHDN and CDR2 FVKESK. With V trimmed by 4 bases and J by 5 bases, 15 bases remained unmatched. The CDR3 consists of 17 residues. The method was immunoSEQ multiplex PCR; TCRdb's version includes in-frame clones alone and lacks a portion of them. Counted here are approximately 300,000 clones, approximately 90% occurring once; the ten biggest clones make up approximately 6.5%. The source material was peripheral blood. This receptor was taken from a woman aged 45-65 years with COVID-19, enrolled during active disease. This chain connects TRBV14 to TRBJ2-7, with 9 bases matching TRBD2. The chain's CDR3 is CASSPLPGLAPTNEQYF. DNA for the CDR3: TGTGCCAGCAGCCCTCTACCGGGACTAGCACCCACAAACGAGCAGTACTTC.